Ten or more counts support the clone carrying this T cell receptor beta chain. No antigen is known for it. This sample was included in a study of post-analysis software for immune sequencing data. About the research overall: The courses of disease that were included comprised relapsing-remitting, secondary progressive and progressive-relapsing multiple sclerosis.

From germline, CDR1 is SQVTM and CDR2 ANQGSEA. This CDR3 has 15 amino acids. Trimming cost V 3 bases and J 5 bases, with 20 bases left between them. Overall study findings and caveats: Four or five TRBV segments, TRBV5-6, TRBV5-1 and TRBV20-1 among them, were found more frequent in patients than controls.

TCR beta libraries were prepared from cDNA with unique molecular identifiers. TCRdb passed the PCR reads through MiXCR, listing each CDR3 protein once. The table records approximately 730,000 distinct CDR3 sequences, 25% to 30% of them present only once. The sample comprised blood. The sequence came from a girl aged 5 to 17 with multiple sclerosis. The V call is TRBV29-1, the J call TRBJ2-7; a weak D match, TRBD2 (6 bases). DNA for the CDR3: TGCAGCGTTGAGGCTCCAAGGCGGGGAGTGGACGAGCAGTACTTC. This sequence encodes CSVEAPRRGVDEQYF.